This entry lists 26 T cell receptor beta chains sequenced from one sample in a study of spatial heterogeneity in lung cancer. MiXCR, applied by TCRdb to the 5' RACE reads, yields one record per CDR3 protein. Among around 120,000 distinct CDR3 sequences, 10% to 15% were seen once, and the ten largest hold 16%. Time point given: blood at routine non-recurrence follow-up after resection. Unsorted tumor, nontumor lung tissue or cryopreserved PBMC supplied the whole RNA. The input for sequencing was PBMCs, taken at follow-up. These receptors came from a male donor with early-stage non-small cell lung cancer.

The chain couples TRBV7-9 to TRBJ1-1; a weak D match, TRBD1 (5 bases). Germline V lookup: CDR1 SEHNR, CDR2 FQNEAQ (reference sequence). Trimming removed 3 bases from V and 2 bases from J, with 10 bases in between. This CDR3 is 14 amino acids long. CDR3 in amino acids: CASSFDRTNTEAFF. The CDR3 DNA reads TGTGCCAGCAGCTTCGACAGAACCAACACTGAAGCTTTCTTT.

This clonotype was seen more than once but under ten times. V is TRBV12-3 or TRBV12-4 and J is TRBJ2-2; D ambiguous. The CDR3 covers 14 residues. Trimming left V 5 bases short and J 5 bases short, with 12 bases between. CDR3 region: CASSRQVSTGELFF. In DNA form, the CDR3 reads TGTGCCAGCAGTCGGCAGGTATCGACCGGGGAGCTGTTTTTT.

The CDR3: CASSQDSPGPNYGYTF. The DNA for the CDR3 is TGCGCCAGCAGCCAAGATAGTCCAGGACCTAACTATGGCTACACCTTC. This chain uses TRBV4-3 with TRBJ1-2; D remains ambiguous. Germline V gene lookup returns CDR1 LGHNA and CDR2 YSLEER. CDR3 length equals 16 residues. V was trimmed by 0 bases and J by 0 bases, leaving 11 bases between them.

CDR3 protein: CASSSTTGSYEQYF. DNA for the CDR3: TGTGCCAGCAGCTCCACGACAGGGTCCTACGAGCAGTACTTC. The chain is built from TRBV7-2 and TRBJ2-7, with 7 bases lining up with TRBD1. The CDR3 is 14 residues long. V trimming: 4 bases; J trimming: 1 base; junction bases outside the gene matches: 4. Germline V gene data show CDR1 as SGHTA and CDR2 as FQGNSA.

The sample holds many counts of this clonotype. Here the CDR3 DNA reads TGCGCCAGCAGCCAAGACGGAGGAGGGCATGGCTACACCTTC. Amino acids: CASSQDGGGHGYTF. The gene calls are TRBV4-3 and TRBJ1-2, with D unresolved. The CDR3 length is 14 residues. Germline lookup yields CDR1 LGHNA and CDR2 YSLEER. Trimming shortened V by 0 bases and J by 6 bases, and 11 bases separated the two germline ends.

In its sample, this clonotype was seen many times. This chain uses TRBV21-1 with TRBJ2-1; the D call TRBD1 from the table was never checked on the DNA. TRBV21-1 is shown as a pseudogene. The CDR3 consists of 18 residues. The CDR3 protein is CASSNPRDRVHLDNEQFF. The DNA of the CDR3 is TGTGCCAGCAGCAATCCAAGGGACAGGGTACACCTAGACAATGAGCAGTTCTTC.

Ten or more counts support this clonotype. The CDR3 sequence is CASSLLGVVNTGELFF. The CDR3 coding sequence is TGTGCCAGCAGCTTATTGGGGGTCGTGAACACCGGGGAGCTGTTTTTT. The J gene is TRBJ2-2, the V gene TRBV7-2; the D call may be TRBD1 or TRBD2 (5 bases each). The CDR3 contains 16 residues. CDR1 and CDR2 (germline): SGHTA, FQGNSA. The V gene lost 2 bases and the J gene lost 1 base, with 11 bases spanning the gap.

The table lists this clonotype with a few counts. This chain uses TRBV7-6 with TRBJ1-1; the D gene is possibly TRBD1 (6 bases). The CDR3 runs 16 residues. V was pared by 1 base and J by 0 bases, with 12 bases between. Germline lookup yields CDR1 SGHVS and CDR2 FNYEAQ. CDR3 coding DNA: TGTGCCAGCAGCTTAGGGGGGCAGTTCATGAACACTGAAGCTTTCTTT. It specifies CASSLGGQFMNTEAFF.

The table lists this clonotype with a few counts. The chain combines TRBV20-1 with TRBJ1-1, with D perhaps TRBD1 (5 bases). The CDR3 consists of 13 residues. Trimming cost V 2 bases and J 4 bases, with 11 bases left between them. From germline, CDR1 is DFQATT and CDR2 SNEGSKA (reference sequence). The CDR3 sequence is CSARQGLFTEAFF. Here the CDR3 DNA reads TGCAGTGCTAGACAGGGCCTGTTCACTGAAGCTTTCTTT.

Ten or more counts support this clonotype. The chain recombines TRBV5-1 with TRBJ2-7, with no clear D. Trimming shortened V by 4 bases and J by 0 bases, and 14 bases separated the two germline ends. CDR1 and CDR2 (germline): SGHRS, YFSETQ. CDR3 length: 15 residues. CDR3 in DNA: TGCGCCAGCAGCCTCGAAGGGTTGGGCTCCTACGAGCAGTACTTC. The encoded protein is CASSLEGLGSYEQYF.

This clonotype was observed at least ten times. V usage is TRBV6-1 and J usage is TRBJ2-3; either TRBD1 or TRBD2 may supply D (5 bases each). V was shortened by 7 bases and J by 3 bases, with 17 bases between the two germline ends. The germline V gene has CDR1 MNHNS and CDR2 SASEGT. This CDR3 spans 15 amino acids. The CDR3 DNA sequence: TGTGCCAGCAAGAAAGCAGGGAGACAAACAGATACGCAGTATTTT. It specifies CASKKAGRQTDTQYF.

In its sample, this clonotype was seen a few times. The genes are TRBV4-1 and TRBJ2-5; TRBD2 agrees at 8 bases. Per germline, CDR1 MGHRA and CDR2 YSYEKL. The V gene end was trimmed by 4 bases and the J gene end by 5 bases; junction bases not matched to a gene: 6. This CDR3 spans 14 amino acids. The CDR3 sequence is CASSLWTSQETQYF. CDR3 nucleotides: TGCGCCAGCAGCCTCTGGACTAGCCAGGAGACCCAGTACTTC.

By sample fraction, this clonotype is medium-sized. The chain recombines TRBV30 with TRBJ2-3; 7 nucleotides align to TRBD1. The CDR3 length is 15 residues. Per germline, CDR1 GTSNPN and CDR2 SVGIG (reference sequence). After removal of 2 bases from V and 3 bases from J, the junction contained 8 bases not matched to a gene. CDR3 in amino acids: CAWSSGTVATDTQYF. In DNA form, the CDR3 reads TGTGCCTGGAGTTCCGGGACAGTGGCGACAGATACGCAGTATTTT.

This clonotype came up a few times. In DNA form, the CDR3 reads TGTGCCAGCAGCCTGACGGGACTAGCGGGACCCACAGATACGCAGTATTTT. Protein sequence: CASSLTGLAGPTDTQYF. The V and J genes are TRBV11-3 and TRBJ2-3, with 13 bases fitting TRBD2. From germline, CDR1 is SGHNT and CDR2 YENEEA. This CDR3 region has 17 residues. After removal of 5 bases from V and 2 bases from J, the junction contained 7 bases not matched to a gene.

By share, this clonotype counts as medium-sized. CDR3 protein: CASSLTSGSYEQYF. The CDR3 nucleotides read TGTGCCAGCAGCTTGACTAGCGGGTCCTACGAGCAGTACTTC. This rearrangement joins TRBV7-2 to TRBJ2-7; 10 bases line up with TRBD2. Looked up from germline, CDR1 is SGHTA and CDR2 is FQGNSA. Losses at the gene ends were 3 bases for V and 1 base for J; bases not matched to a gene: 0. The CDR3 contains 14 residues. Complete variable domain (other parts from reference TRBV7-2 and TRBJ2-7): GAGVSQSPSNKVTEKGKDVELRCDPISGHTALYWYRQSLGQGLEFLIYFQGNSAPDKSGLPSDRFSAERTGGSVSTLTIQRTQQEDSAVYLCASSLTSGSYEQYFGPGTRLTVT.

The V gene is TRBV2, the J gene TRBJ1-1, with D unresolved. With 8 bases removed from V and 0 bases from J, the gap between germline ends came to 13 bases. The CDR3 is made up of 14 amino acids. The V gene's germline CDR1 is SNHLY and CDR2 FYNNEI. The CDR3 region has the DNA TGTGCCAGCCTGCTACCTGGCTTGAACACTGAAGCTTTCTTT. Protein product: CASLLPGLNTEAFF.

This clonotype was detected a few times. The chain combines TRBV18 with TRBJ1-5; D is possibly TRBD1 (5 bases). This CDR3 comprises 16 residues. Between the trimmed V and J ends, which lost 1 base and 5 bases, there was a span of 15 bases. The germline CDR1 and CDR2 sequences are KGHSH and LQKENI. The CDR3 sequence is CASSPRVQGGDQPQHF. The CDR3 DNA reads as TGTGCCAGCTCACCACGCGTTCAGGGAGGAGATCAGCCCCAGCATTTT.

This clonotype was found many times. V and J are TRBV5-1 and TRBJ2-7, with 7 bases aligning to TRBD1. The CDR3 has 16 residues. V was pared by 4 bases and J by 2 bases, with 12 bases of the junction left unmatched. From germline, CDR1 is SGHRS and CDR2 YFSETQ. DNA for the CDR3: TGCGCCAGCAGCCCAGGTGAGAGGACAGGCACCTACGAGCAGTACTTC. Translation gives CASSPGERTGTYEQYF.

This chain joins TRBV6-1 and TRBJ2-3; tentatively, D is TRBD2 (5 bases). V lost 2 bases to trimming and J lost 4 bases, with 13 bases between them. CDR3 length equals 15 residues. The germline gives CDR1 MNHNS, CDR2 SASEGT. The CDR3 DNA sequence: TGTGCCAGCAGTGAAAGGGAGTTAGGGCCAGATACGCAGTATTTT. This encodes CASSERELGPDTQYF.

The V call is TRBV7-2, the J call TRBJ2-7; D is unclear. The CDR3 length is 16 residues. Germline loops: CDR1 SGHTA, CDR2 FQGNSA. Trimming stripped 2 bases from V and 0 bases from J, with 14 bases between. The CDR3 region has the DNA TGTGCCAGCAGCTTAAAAGTTAGTAGCACCTCCTACGAGCAGTACTTC. The encoded protein is CASSLKVSSTSYEQYF.

This clonotype was recorded many times. The V gene is TRBV9, the J gene TRBJ2-1; 8 positions agree with TRBD1. V lost 0 bases, J lost 7 bases, and 0 bases stayed unmatched. Germline V gene sequence: CDR1 SGDLS, CDR2 YYNGEE. The CDR3 covers 13 residues. CDR3 protein: CASSVGQGNEQFF. The CDR3 coding sequence is TGTGCCAGCAGCGTAGGACAGGGGAATGAGCAGTTCTTC. The complete variable domain, with remaining parts taken from reference TRBV9 and TRBJ2-1, reads DSGVTQTPKHLITATGQRVTLRCSPRSGDLSVYWYQQSLDQGLQFLIQYYNGEERAKGNILERFSAQQFPDLHSELNLSSLELGDSALYFCASSVGQGNEQFFGPGTRLTVL.

The chain carries TRBV20-1 and TRBJ2-1; D gene ambiguous. The length of the CDR3 is 14 residues. The V gene's germline CDR1 is DFQATT and CDR2 SNEGSKA (reference sequence). V gave up 6 bases and J gave up 0 bases, with 12 bases separating them. The CDR3 nucleotides read TGCAGTGCCCCTCTTATGTTCTCCTACAATGAGCAGTTCTTC. It codes for CSAPLMFSYNEQFF.

This clonotype was counted at least ten times. The rearrangement joins TRBV27 to TRBJ2-5; 7 bases are shared with TRBD2. Germline V lookup: CDR1 MNHEY, CDR2 SMNVEV (reference sequence). J lost 5 bases, V lost 2 bases, and 8 bases had no gene match. CDR3 length: 15 residues. This CDR3 reads CASSLHLGLEETQYF. As DNA, the CDR3 is TGTGCCAGCAGTTTACACCTAGGACTAGAGGAGACCCAGTACTTC.

This clonotype was seen only a few times. V gene TRBV12-3 or TRBV12-4 combines with J gene TRBJ1-5; D is unresolved. V lost 6 bases and J lost 3, with 9 bases in between. This CDR3 spans 13 amino acids. This CDR3 is CASRGRINQPQHF. The CDR3 bases are TGTGCCAGCAGGGGAAGAATCAATCAGCCCCAGCATTTT.

This chain links TRBV18 with TRBJ2-1; D not resolved. This CDR3 region has 12 residues. V lost 2 bases to trimming and J lost 4 bases, with 3 bases between them. CDR1 and CDR2 from the germline V gene are KGHSH and LQKENI. The CDR3 region has the DNA TGTGCCAGCTCACCAGAGTACAATGAGCAGTTCTTC. It encodes CASSPEYNEQFF.

This clonotype has a handful of counts. The J gene is TRBJ2-3, the V gene TRBV5-1; the D gene is possibly TRBD2 (6 bases). This CDR3 has 15 amino acids. In germline, CDR1 is SGHRS, CDR2 YFSETQ. Trimming cost V 0 bases and J 11 bases, with 19 bases left between them. The CDR3 is CASSLGERAGTRQYF. In DNA form, the CDR3 reads TGCGCCAGCAGCTTGGGAGAGCGAGCGGGTACGAGGCAGTATTTT.